This TCR beta chain was found in a study of T cells in Graves' hyperthyroidism and ophthalmopathy. A note on this clonotype: Its specificity is not known.

Patients aged 18 to 65 with hyperthyroidism were newly diagnosed, with duration under 2 months. Pregnant or lactating patients were excluded, as were those with uncontrolled infection or other autoimmune disease. For the diagnoses, clinical symptoms, serum thyroxine and TRAb, thyroid ultrasound and orbital computed tomography were used. The CDR3 length is 15 residues. V dropped 6 bases and J dropped 4 bases, with 18 bases sitting between them. Germline CDR1 KGHSH, CDR2 LQKENI. The investigators amplified TCR beta CDR3 regions from RNA transcripts. The TCR CDR3 first-round RT-PCR relied on the HTBI primer set. From the multiplex PCR reads, TCRdb called clonotypes with MiXCR, one entry per CDR3 protein. Here the sample spans 370,000 or so distinct CDR3 sequences, 13% being singletons. Study-level results: Clonotypes that were expanded in thyroid above 0.001 mostly appeared in blood too.

This chain uses TRBV18 with TRBJ2-5; D possibly corresponds to TRBD2 (6 bases). Sequencing used blood. The clonotype was recovered from a young man with Graves' hyperthyroidism that later progressed to Graves' ophthalmopathy. The CDR3 DNA reads TGTGCCAGCTCCCCAACCCAGGGACTGGGAGAGACCCAGTACTTC. This sequence encodes CASSPTQGLGETQYF.